This is a list of T cell receptor beta chains from one sample in a study of blood T cell repertoires in COVID-19. Measured with immunoSEQ multiplex PCR; TCRdb has only the in-frame clones, and not every one. Among 430,000 or so clones listed, approximately 87% were seen once. Material: PBMCs or T cells enriched from blood (not recorded which). The receptors here all came from a woman aged 40-49 years who had recovered from COVID-19. CDR3s include the opening cysteine and the closing phenylalanine or tryptophan. Each record gives: J gene, V gene, clone size, D gene, CDR3 protein, CDR3 DNA. The D gene is left open where the match is weak. Size is stated for part of the rows, as once, few or many counts, or as a class when the clone is expanded.

TRBJ1-1 TRBV25-1 . . CASTAPWGTGTDTEAFF TGTGCCAGCACCGCCCCTTGGGGCACAGGGACCGACACTGAAGCTTTCTTT
TRBJ1-3 TRBV19 . . CASNSGNTIYF TGTGCCAGTAATAGTGGAAACACCATATATTTT
TRBJ2-1 TRBV3-1/TRBV3-2 . . CASSQNREQFF TGTGCCAGCAGCCAAAACCGGGAGCAGTTCTTC
TRBJ2-7 TRBV11-2 . . CASSLVSEQYF TGTGCCAGCAGCTTAGTTTCTGAGCAGTACTTC
TRBJ1-1 TRBV7-2 . TRBD1 CASSLEQGARAFF TGTGCCAGCAGCTTAGAACAGGGGGCGCGAGCTTTCTTT
TRBJ1-5 TRBV19 . . CASIPRGNSNQPQHF TGTGCCAGTATTCCAAGGGGGAATAGCAATCAGCCCCAGCATTTT
TRBJ1-2 TRBV6-1 . TRBD1 CASSEFEGTGGIYGYTF TGTGCCAGCAGTGAATTTGAAGGGACAGGGGGAATTTATGGCTACACCTTC
TRBJ2-5 TRBV6-5 . . CASSLLGGETQYF TGTGCCAGTAGTCTTTTAGGGGGAGAGACCCAGTACTTC
TRBJ1-2 TRBV5-6 once . CASSFPANYGYTF TGTGCCAGCAGCTTTCCGGCTAACTATGGCTACACCTTC
TRBJ1-2 TRBV5-4 . . CASRLPGGRNYGYTF TGTGCCAGCAGGTTGCCTGGGGGCAGGAACTATGGCTACACCTTC
TRBJ2-7 TRBV5-5 . TRBD1 CASSLGDRGRIWYF TGTGCCAGCAGCTTGGGAGACAGGGGGCGGATTTGGTACTTC
TRBJ2-2 TRBV3-1/TRBV3-2 few . CASSQGSTGELFF TGTGCCAGCAGCCAAGGTTCGACGGGAGAGCTGTTTTTT
TRBJ1-1 TRBV6-2/TRBV6-3 . . CASSYPEGIKRGSGFTEAFF TGTGCCAGCAGTTACCCGGAGGGGATAAAAAGGGGTTCAGGATTCACTGAAGCTTTCTTT
TRBJ1-2 TRBV2 . . CASRADSDYGYTF TGTGCCAGCAGGGCCGACAGTGACTATGGCTACACCTTC
TRBJ2-3 TRBV7-2 . TRBD2 CASSLVPAGSTDTQYF TGTGCCAGCAGCTTAGTTCCAGCGGGAAGCACAGATACGCAGTATTTT
TRBJ1-1 TRBV4-3 . TRBD1 CASSQDGDREEAFF TGCGCCAGCAGCCAAGATGGGGACAGGGAGGAAGCTTTCTTT
TRBJ2-1 TRBV11-3 . . CASSLGSLAPEQFF TGTGCCAGCAGCTTAGGGTCGCTAGCACCTGAGCAGTTCTTC
TRBJ1-2 TRBV6-2/TRBV6-3 . . CASSYGRDYGYTF TGTGCCAGCAGTTACGGTCGGGATTACGGCTACACCTTC
TRBJ2-2 TRBV4-3 . . CASSSDSYTGELFF TGCGCCAGCAGCTCGGACAGCTACACCGGGGAGCTGTTTTTT
TRBJ2-3 TRBV7-9 . . CASSSGKGGYTDTQYF TGTGCCAGCAGCTCTGGGAAGGGGGGGTACACAGATACGCAGTATTTT
TRBJ2-7 TRBV10-2 . TRBD1 CASSTGGSYEQYF TGCGCCAGCAGTACAGGGGGCTCCTACGAGCAGTACTTC
TRBJ2-2 TRBV11-2 . TRBD2 CASSSKRERGTGELFF TGTGCCAGCAGTTCAAAGCGGGAGCGCGGCACCGGGGAGCTGTTTTTT